This T cell receptor beta chain was captured by sequencing in a study of blood T cell repertoires in COVID-19. Overall study context: Acute and convalescent COVID-19 specimens originated in the United States, Italy and Spain.

The CDR3 runs 17 residues. J was trimmed by 4 bases and V by 0 bases; bases with no gene match: 11. Germline V gene data show CDR1 as SGDLS and CDR2 as YYNGEE. As handled by the study authors: Nucleated cell number was recorded as an estimate derived from reference gene primer amplification. Clones were read by immunoSEQ multiplex PCR, and TCRdb kept only the in-frame ones, dropping some. V and J calls and clone size follow that table, whereas D and trimming were derived from the DNA. The data show roughly 180,000 clones, around 82% seen once. Recruitment covered over 20 US areas and drew participants whose ages spanned about 18 to 100 years. Categorization into cohorts depended on clinical history that participants reported.

This TCR was recovered from a woman aged 50 to 60 in a cohort exposed to, infected with or recovered from COVID-19 (not recorded which). The chain is built from TRBV9 and TRBJ2-5; 8 nucleotides line up with TRBD1. Sequenced sample: PBMCs or T cells enriched from blood (not recorded which). The CDR3 loop is CASSVAEGQGRRETQYF. In DNA, the CDR3 is TGTGCCAGCAGCGTAGCAGAAGGACAGGGCAGGAGAGAGACCCAGTACTTC.